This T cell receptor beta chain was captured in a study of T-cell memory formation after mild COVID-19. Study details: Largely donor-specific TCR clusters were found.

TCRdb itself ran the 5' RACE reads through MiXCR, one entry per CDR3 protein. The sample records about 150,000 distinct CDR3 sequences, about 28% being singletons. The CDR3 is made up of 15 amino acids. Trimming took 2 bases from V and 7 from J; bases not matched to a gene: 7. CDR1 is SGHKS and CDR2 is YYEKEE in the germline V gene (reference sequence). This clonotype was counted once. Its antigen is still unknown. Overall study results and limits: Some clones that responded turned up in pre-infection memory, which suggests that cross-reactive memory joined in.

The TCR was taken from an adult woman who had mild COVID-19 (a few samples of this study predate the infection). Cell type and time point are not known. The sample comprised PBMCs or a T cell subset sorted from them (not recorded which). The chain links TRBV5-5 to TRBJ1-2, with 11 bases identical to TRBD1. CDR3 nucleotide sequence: TGTGCCAGCAGCTTCCGGACAGGGGGCGCGGGTGGCTACACCTTC. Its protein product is CASSFRTGGAGGYTF. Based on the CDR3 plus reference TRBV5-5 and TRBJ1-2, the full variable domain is DAGVTQSPTHLIKTRGQQVTLRCSPISGHKSVSWYQQVLGQGPQFIFQYYEKEERGRGNFPDRFSARQFPNYSSELNVNALLLGDSALYLCASSFRTGGAGGYTFGSGTRLTVV.